A selection of T cell receptor beta chains follows, all from one sample in a study of shared clonotypes between healthy human individuals. TCRdb's copy holds only in-frame clones and misses some; the assay was immunoSEQ multiplex PCR. The sample lists around 1.5 million clones, 98% occurring once. The sample consisted of naive CD4+ T cells sorted from blood. The receptors were sampled from a man under 40 in good health. CDR3s include the opening cysteine and the closing phenylalanine or tryptophan. The D gene is left open where the match is weak. Clone size is stated in some rows and not others, as once, few, many or a class when expanded.

>TRBV18|NA|TRBJ1-5|TRBD1
CASSQERLDRGQHF
TGTGCCAGCTCACAGGAAAGACTGGACAGGGGGCAACATTTT
>TRBV2|NA|TRBJ2-3|NA
CASRGNTDTQYF
TGTGCCAGCAGGGGGAACACAGATACGCAGTATTTT
>TRBV9|NA|TRBJ2-4|NA
CASSPSRLANYKNIQYF
TGTGCCAGCAGCCCCTCGCGGCTAGCGAACTACAAAAACATTCAGTACTTC
>TRBV30|NA|TRBJ2-3|NA
CAWSLGAGDTQYF
TGTGCCTGGAGTTTAGGGGCGGGCGATACGCAGTATTTT
>TRBV18|once|TRBJ2-5|TRBD1
CASSPIQGAKETQYF
TGTGCCAGCTCACCCATACAGGGGGCAAAAGAGACCCAGTACTTC
>TRBV27|NA|TRBJ1-4|TRBD1
CASSLNRAGGKLFF
TGTGCCAGCAGTTTAAATCGGGCAGGGGGGAAACTGTTTTTT
>TRBV29-1|NA|TRBJ2-1|TRBD1
CSARHWGQGDDEQFF
TGCAGCGCCAGGCACTGGGGACAGGGGGACGATGAGCAGTTCTTC
>TRBV7-9|NA|TRBJ2-7|NA
CASSLAVREYEQYF
TGTGCCAGCAGCTTGGCTGTAAGGGAATACGAGCAGTACTTC
>TRBV6-6|NA|TRBJ1-4|NA
CAGADAVGKLFF
TGTGCCGGGGCTGACGCGGTGGGAAAACTGTTTTTT
>TRBV27|NA|TRBJ2-7|NA
CASSLSGLGWGNEQYF
TGTGCCAGCAGTTTATCCGGGCTAGGGTGGGGGAACGAGCAGTACTTC
>TRBV6-6|NA|TRBJ2-1|TRBD2
CASSLAAAPYNEQFF
TGTGCCAGCAGTCTAGCGGCCGCCCCTTACAATGAGCAGTTCTTC
>TRBV5-1|NA|TRBJ2-5|TRBD2
CASSLRLAGSETQYF
TGCGCCAGCAGCTTGAGGCTAGCGGGATCAGAGACCCAGTACTTC
>TRBV28|NA|TRBJ2-7|TRBD1
CASSSPGGRQGNYEQYF
TGTGCCAGCAGTTCCCCAGGAGGAAGACAGGGGAACTACGAGCAGTACTTC
>TRBV9|NA|TRBJ2-1|NA
CASSEALRRNEQFF
TGTGCCAGCAGCGAGGCCCTTCGTCGCAATGAGCAGTTCTTC
>TRBV29-1|NA|TRBJ2-5|NA
CSVGKKVVEETQYF
TGCAGCGTTGGGAAGAAAGTAGTAGAGGAGACCCAGTACTTC
>TRBV25-1|NA|TRBJ2-5|NA
CASSEAQFGRETQYF
TGTGCCAGCAGTGAGGCCCAATTTGGGAGGGAGACCCAGTACTTC
>TRBV4-1|NA|TRBJ2-1|TRBD2
CASSSGLAGPAYNEQFF
TGCGCCAGCAGCTCGGGACTAGCGGGACCGGCCTACAATGAGCAGTTCTTC
>TRBV7-2|NA|TRBJ2-1|TRBD2
CASSLQTSGNNEQFF
TGTGCCAGCAGCTTGCAGACTAGCGGTAACAATGAGCAGTTCTTC
>TRBV19|NA|TRBJ2-5|NA
CASSIGDPRETQYF
TGTGCCAGTAGTATCGGGGATCCAAGGGAGACCCAGTACTTC
>TRBV14|NA|TRBJ1-3|NA
CASGWGSGNTIYF
TGTGCCAGCGGCTGGGGCTCTGGAAACACCATATATTTT
>TRBV6-1|NA|TRBJ2-7|NA
CASSELPGLRRDEQYF
TGTGCCAGCAGTGAACTACCAGGACTGAGGAGGGACGAGCAGTACTTC
>TRBV4-3|NA|TRBJ2-2|TRBD2
CASSQDGLAGGTNTGELFF
TGCGCCAGCAGCCAGGACGGACTAGCGGGAGGTACGAACACCGGGGAGCTGTTTTTT
>TRBV2|NA|TRBJ1-5|NA
CASSGDSNQPQHF
TGTGCCAGCAGCGGAGATAGCAATCAGCCCCAGCATTTT
>TRBV5-1|NA|TRBJ2-3|NA
CASSLVQHTDTQYF
TGCGCCAGCAGCTTGGTGCAGCACACAGATACGCAGTATTTT
>TRBV29-1|NA|TRBJ2-1|TRBD2
CSASGGEGSYNEQFF
TGCAGCGCCTCCGGAGGGGAGGGCTCCTACAATGAGCAGTTCTTC
>TRBV7-9|NA|TRBJ2-7|NA
CASSLRVGPEQYF
TGTGCCAGCAGCTTAAGGGTGGGGCCCGAGCAGTACTTC
>TRBV19|NA|TRBJ1-3|NA
CASSTNRDLSGNTIYF
TGTGCCAGTAGTACAAACAGGGACCTCTCTGGAAACACCATATATTTT
>TRBV5-4|NA|TRBJ2-7|TRBD1
CASSAPGQGSEQYF
TGTGCCAGCAGCGCTCCGGGACAGGGGAGCGAGCAGTACTTC
>TRBV9|NA|TRBJ1-2|NA
CASSVGGAANYGYTF
TGTGCCAGCAGCGTAGGAGGGGCCGCTAACTATGGCTACACCTTC
>TRBV29-1|NA|TRBJ2-5|NA
CSVEGGAETQYF
TGCAGCGTTGAAGGGGGGGCAGAGACCCAGTACTTC
>TRBV5-1|NA|TRBJ1-1|NA
CASSLQAGAAGTEAFF
TGCGCCAGCAGCTTGCAGGCAGGGGCAGCGGGCACTGAAGCTTTCTTT
>TRBV10-3|NA|TRBJ1-5|NA
CAISEGRNQPQHF
TGTGCCATCAGTGAAGGGAGGAATCAGCCCCAGCATTTT
>TRBV7-6|NA|TRBJ2-2|TRBD1
CASRLGQGHTGELFF
TGTGCCAGCAGACTCGGACAGGGACACACCGGGGAGCTGTTTTTT
>TRBV6-5|NA|TRBJ1-4|NA
CASSRASWEKLFF
TGTGCCAGCAGCCGGGCCAGCTGGGAAAAACTGTTTTTT
>TRBV5-4|NA|TRBJ2-3|TRBD2
CASSDRRSAGVSSTDTQYF
TGTGCCAGCAGCGACCGTAGATCGGCGGGAGTCTCTAGCACAGATACGCAGTATTTT
>TRBV27|NA|TRBJ2-1|TRBD1
CASRSLQGTYNEQFF
TGTGCCAGCAGATCCTTACAGGGGACCTACAATGAGCAGTTCTTC
>TRBV5-1|NA|TRBJ1-4|TRBD1
CASSLGTGEKLFF
TGCGCCAGCAGCCTTGGGACAGGGGAAAAACTGTTTTTT
>TRBV7-9|NA|TRBJ2-2|NA
CASSLDSDSGELFF
TGTGCCAGCAGCTTAGATTCAGATTCCGGGGAGCTGTTTTTT
>TRBV7-8|NA|TRBJ2-7|NA
CASSLQPGSSYEQYF
TGTGCCAGCAGCTTACAGCCGGGGTCATCCTACGAGCAGTACTTC
>TRBV5-1|NA|TRBJ2-3|NA
CASSQQGPDTQYF
TGCGCCAGCAGTCAGCAGGGGCCAGATACGCAGTATTTT
>TRBV19|NA|TRBJ1-1|NA
CASTVQGSSKNTEAFF
TGTGCCAGTACTGTACAGGGTTCCTCGAAGAACACTGAAGCTTTCTTT
>TRBV25-1|NA|TRBJ2-5|NA
CASSDRETQYF
TGTGCCAGCAGTGATCGAGAGACCCAGTACTTC
>TRBV18|NA|TRBJ1-2|TRBD1
CASSPGTGENYGYTF
TGTGCCAGCTCACCAGGGACAGGGGAAAACTATGGCTACACCTTC
>TRBV7-8|NA|TRBJ2-7|NA
CASSSTVQSDEQYF
TGTGCCAGCAGCTCGACGGTGCAGTCCGACGAGCAGTACTTC
>TRBV10-3|once|TRBJ1-1|NA
CAISEGTGRATEAFF
TGTGCCATCAGTGAAGGAACTGGGAGGGCCACTGAAGCTTTCTTT
>TRBV7-9|NA|TRBJ2-2|NA
CASSLALAENTGELFF
TGTGCCAGCAGCTTAGCGCTTGCGGAGAACACCGGGGAGCTGTTTTTT
>TRBV18|NA|TRBJ1-5|TRBD1
CASSPLDRAQPQHF
TGTGCCAGCTCACCCCTGGACAGGGCTCAGCCCCAGCATTTT
>TRBV18|NA|TRBJ2-2|NA
CASSPMRRGTGELFF
TGTGCCAGCTCACCCATGCGGCGTGGCACCGGGGAGCTGTTTTTT
>TRBV7-8|NA|TRBJ2-7|NA
CASSLVGRDQRYEQYF
TGTGCCAGCAGCTTAGTCGGTAGGGATCAACGGTACGAGCAGTACTTC